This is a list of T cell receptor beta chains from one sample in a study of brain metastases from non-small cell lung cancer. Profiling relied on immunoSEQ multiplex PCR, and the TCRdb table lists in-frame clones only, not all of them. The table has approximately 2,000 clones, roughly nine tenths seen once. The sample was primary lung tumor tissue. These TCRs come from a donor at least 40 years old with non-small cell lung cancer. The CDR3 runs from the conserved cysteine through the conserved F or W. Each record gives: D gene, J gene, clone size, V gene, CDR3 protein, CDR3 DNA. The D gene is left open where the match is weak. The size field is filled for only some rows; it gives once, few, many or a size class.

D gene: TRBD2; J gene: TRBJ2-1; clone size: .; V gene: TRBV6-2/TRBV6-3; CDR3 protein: CASSRTSGASYNEQFF; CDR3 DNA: TGTGCCAGCAGTAGGACTAGCGGGGCTAGCTACAATGAGCAGTTCTTC
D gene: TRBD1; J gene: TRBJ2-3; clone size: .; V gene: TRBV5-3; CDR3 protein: CARSLEDYRGLGTDTQYF; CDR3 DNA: TGTGCCAGAAGCTTGGAGGATTACAGGGGGCTTGGCACAGATACGCAGTATTTT
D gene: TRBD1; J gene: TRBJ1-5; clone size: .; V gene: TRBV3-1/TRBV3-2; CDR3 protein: CASSQGQGVGPQHF; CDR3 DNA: TGTGCCAGCAGCCAAGGACAGGGGGTAGGGCCCCAGCATTTT
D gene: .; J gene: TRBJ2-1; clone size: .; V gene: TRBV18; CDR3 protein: CASSPPGHNEQFF; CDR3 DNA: TGTGCCAGCTCACCGCCCGGGCACAATGAGCAGTTCTTC
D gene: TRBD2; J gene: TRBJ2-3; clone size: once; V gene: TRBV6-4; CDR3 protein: CASRLEIAGRASTDTQYF; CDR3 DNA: TGTGCCAGCAGACTGGAAATAGCGGGACGTGCTAGCACAGATACGCAGTATTTT
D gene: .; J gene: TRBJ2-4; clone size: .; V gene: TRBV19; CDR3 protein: CASSIRRFEGGLAKNIQYF; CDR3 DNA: TGTGCCAGTAGTATTAGAAGATTTGAGGGCGGTCTAGCCAAAAACATTCAGTACTTC
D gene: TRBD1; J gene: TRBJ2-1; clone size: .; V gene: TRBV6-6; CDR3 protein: CASSYSGQPWDEQFF; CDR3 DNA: TGTGCCAGCAGTTATTCGGGACAGCCTTGGGATGAGCAGTTCTTC
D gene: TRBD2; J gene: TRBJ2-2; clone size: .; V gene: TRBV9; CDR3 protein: CASSTAGGPRELFF; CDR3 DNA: TGTGCCAGCAGCACAGCGGGGGGGCCTCGGGAGCTGTTTTTT
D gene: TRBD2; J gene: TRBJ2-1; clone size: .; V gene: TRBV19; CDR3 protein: CASSIMPGTSGRAFNEQFF; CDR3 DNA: TGTGCCAGTAGTATAATGCCCGGGACTAGCGGGAGGGCCTTTAATGAGCAGTTCTTC
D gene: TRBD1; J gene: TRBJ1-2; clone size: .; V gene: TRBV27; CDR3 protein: CASSPRTGGYYGYTF; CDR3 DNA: TGTGCCAGCAGTCCACGGACAGGGGGTTACTATGGCTACACCTTC
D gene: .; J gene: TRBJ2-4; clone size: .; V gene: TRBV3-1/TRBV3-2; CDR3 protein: CASSELFPICKKNIQYF; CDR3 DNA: TGTGCCAGCAGCGAATTGTTTCCCATTTGCAAAAAAAACATTCAGTACTTC
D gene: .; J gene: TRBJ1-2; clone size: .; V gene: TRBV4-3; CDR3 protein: CASSPEGGGYYGYTF; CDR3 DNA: TGCGCCAGCAGCCCAGAGGGAGGGGGTTACTATGGCTACACCTTC
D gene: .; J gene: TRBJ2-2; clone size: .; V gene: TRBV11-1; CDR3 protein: CASSLHTGELFF; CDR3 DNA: TGTGCCAGCAGCTTACATACCGGGGAGCTGTTTTTT
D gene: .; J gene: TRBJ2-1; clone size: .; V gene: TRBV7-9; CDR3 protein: CASSWRNDGYEQFF; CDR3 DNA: TGTGCCAGCAGCTGGAGAAACGACGGCTATGAGCAGTTCTTC
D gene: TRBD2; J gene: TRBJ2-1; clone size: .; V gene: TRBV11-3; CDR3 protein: CANSIGLAGMNEQFF; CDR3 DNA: TGTGCCAACAGCATCGGACTAGCGGGAATGAATGAGCAGTTCTTC
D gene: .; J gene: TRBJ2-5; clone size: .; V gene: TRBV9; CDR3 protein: CASSVGGGQETQYF; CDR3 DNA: TGTGCCAGCAGCGTAGGAGGGGGACAAGAGACCCAGTACTTC
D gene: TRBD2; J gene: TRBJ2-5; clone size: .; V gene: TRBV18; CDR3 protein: CASSPKLAGGSETQYF; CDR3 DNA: TGTGCCAGCTCACCGAAACTAGCGGGAGGGTCCGAGACCCAGTACTTC
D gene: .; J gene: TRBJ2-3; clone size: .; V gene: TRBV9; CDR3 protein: CASSVGRGVLTDTQYF; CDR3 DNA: TGTGCCAGCAGCGTAGGTAGGGGGGTTCTCACAGATACGCAGTATTTT
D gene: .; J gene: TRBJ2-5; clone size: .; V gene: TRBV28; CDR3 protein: CASSLTGQGTQYF; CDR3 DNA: TGTGCCAGCAGTTTAACGGGGCAAGGGACCCAGTACTTC
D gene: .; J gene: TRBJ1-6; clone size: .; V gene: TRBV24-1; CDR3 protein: CATSETGFPAPLHF; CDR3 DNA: TGTGCCACCAGTGAAACAGGGTTTCCGGCACCCCTCCACTTT
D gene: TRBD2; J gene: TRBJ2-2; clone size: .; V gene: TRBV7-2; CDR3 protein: CASSSLPRGGTGELFF; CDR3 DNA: TGTGCCAGCAGCTCGCTGCCCCGCGGGGGCACCGGGGAGCTGTTTTTT
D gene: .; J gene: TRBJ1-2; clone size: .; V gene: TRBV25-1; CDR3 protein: CASSLDSGYTF; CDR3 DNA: TGTGCCAGCAGTCTTGATTCTGGCTACACCTTC